This entry lists 18 T cell receptor beta chains sequenced from one sample in a study of TIL therapy for anti-PD-1-resistant metastatic lung cancer. Time point noted: pre-treatment sample, taken before nivolumab and TIL therapy. Pleural nodules or supraclavicular lymph nodes made up most of the excised metastases sampled. Sequencing used immunoSEQ v3. Method: immunoSEQ multiplex PCR; TCRdb's copy keeps in-frame clones and lacks some. The sample includes over 20,000 clones, roughly 72% of them seen just once. Material: tumor tissue, obtained at baseline. All receptors derive from a person aged 25 to 80 with non-small cell lung cancer.

The genes are TRBV2 and TRBJ1-2; no clear D. This CDR3 has 12 amino acids. Trimming cost V 1 base and J 7 bases, with 7 bases left between them. Germline-derived CDR1 and CDR2 are SNHLY and FYNNEI. Here the CDR3 reads CASSEVTVGYTF. Written as DNA, the CDR3 is TGTGCCAGCAGTGAAGTCACAGTTGGCTACACCTTC.

The CDR3 nucleotides are TGTGCCAGCAGCTCCCGGAGCGGGAGCGCAGATACGCAGTATTTT. This encodes CASSSRSGSADTQYF. The rearrangement links TRBV11-3 to TRBJ2-3, with 8 bases lining up with TRBD2. CDR3 length: 15 residues. Germline V CDR1 and CDR2: SGHNT, YENEEA. Trimming at V came to 4 bases and at J to 4 bases, leaving 7 bases not matched to a gene.

J is TRBJ1-6 and V is TRBV30; tentatively, D is TRBD1 (6 bases). The V end was cut by 1 base, the J end by 9 bases, with 16 bases between. Per germline, CDR1 GTSNPN and CDR2 SVGIG (reference sequence). This CDR3 has 15 amino acids. Here the CDR3 reads CAWSGESQGFSPLHF. CDR3 coding DNA: TGTGCCTGGAGTGGGGAGTCCCAGGGGTTTTCACCCCTCCACTTT.

This chain connects TRBV19 to TRBJ2-5, with TRBD1 identical over 10 bases. V lost 5 bases, J lost 4 bases, and 13 bases stayed unmatched. The CDR3 is 17 amino acids. CDR1 and CDR2 from the germline V gene are LNHDA and SQIVND (reference sequence). CDR3: CASSSSPQTGGLETQYF. CDR3 nucleotides: TGTGCCAGTAGTTCCAGCCCACAGACAGGGGGCTTAGAGACCCAGTACTTC. Supplemented by reference TRBV19 and TRBJ2-5, the full variable domain reads DGGITQSPKYLFRKEGQNVTLSCEQNLNHDAMYWYRQDPGQGLRLIYYSQIVNDFQKGDIAEGYSVSREKKESFPLTVTSAQKNPTAFYLCASSSSPQTGGLETQYFGPGTRLLVL.

The chain has TRBV15 and TRBJ1-2; 11 bases are a match to TRBD1. CDR3 length equals 17 residues. V lost 0 bases, J lost 6 bases, and 9 bases stayed unmatched. The germline V gene has CDR1 LNHNV and CDR2 YYDKDF (reference sequence). The CDR3 reads CATSRDHGQGALHGYTF. CDR3 nucleotide sequence: TGTGCCACCAGCAGAGATCACGGACAGGGGGCTCTGCATGGCTACACCTTC.

This clone came up once. V is TRBV7-6 and J is TRBJ1-2; D uncertain. CDR3 length equals 13 residues. The germline V and J ends were trimmed by 5 bases and 1 base, with 8 bases remaining between them. Per the germline V gene, CDR1 is SGHVS and CDR2 is FNYEAQ. The CDR3: CASSRTDNYGYTF. CDR3 sequence (DNA): TGTGCCAGCAGCCGCACCGATAACTATGGCTACACCTTC.

The table lists this clone with a count of one. The chain has TRBV2 and TRBJ2-5, with a possible D match to TRBD1 (5 bases). Germline-derived CDR1 and CDR2 are SNHLY and FYNNEI. The ends were cut back, 5 bases at V and 2 bases at J, with 15 bases in the middle. The CDR3 runs to 15 residues. The CDR3 coding sequence is TGTGCCAGCAGTAGGAAGGGGCTCCTACAAGAGACCCAGTACTTC. Its translation: CASSRKGLLQETQYF. Full variable domain (rest looked up from reference TRBV2 and TRBJ2-5): EPEVTQTPSHQVTQMGQEVILRCVPISNHLYFYWYRQILGQKVEFLVSFYNNEISEKSEIFDDQFSVERPDGSNFTLKIRSTKLEDSAMYFCASSRKGLLQETQYFGPGTRLLVL.

The chain employs TRBV4-2 and TRBJ1-3, with D possibly TRBD1 on 5 matching bases. The germline gives CDR1 LGHNA, CDR2 YNFKEQ. V was pared by 0 bases and J by 3 bases, with 18 bases between. This CDR3 has 18 residues. The CDR3 DNA sequence: TGTGCCAGCAGCCAAGATCCTCATGGGAGGGGTGTTGGAAACACCATATATTTT. Translating gives CASSQDPHGRGVGNTIYF.

By share, this clone counts as large. The V and J genes are TRBV15 and TRBJ2-7; TRBD2 matches at 7 bases. The V gene end was trimmed by 1 base and the J gene end by 2 bases; junction bases not matched to a gene: 5. The CDR3 spans 15 residues. The germline gives CDR1 LNHNV, CDR2 YYDKDF (reference sequence). The CDR3 DNA sequence: TGTGCCACCAGCAGAGGTCTCGCGGGGGCCTACGAGCAGTACTTC. It is translated as CATSRGLAGAYEQYF.

The chain uses TRBV9 and TRBJ1-3; D remains ambiguous. Germline V gene sequence: CDR1 SGDLS, CDR2 YYNGEE. The CDR3 runs 16 residues. Trimming removed 1 base from V and 0 bases from J, with 11 bases in between. Written as DNA, the CDR3 is TGTGCCAGCAGCGTAAGGGCCGGCAACTCTGGAAACACCATATATTTT. Amino acids: CASSVRAGNSGNTIYF. Looking up the rest from reference TRBV9 and TRBJ1-3 gives the full variable domain: DSGVTQTPKHLITATGQRVTLRCSPRSGDLSVYWYQQSLDQGLQFLIQYYNGEERAKGNILERFSAQQFPDLHSELNLSSLELGDSALYFCASSVRAGNSGNTIYFGEGSWLTVV.

This chain links TRBV5-6 with TRBJ2-1, with TRBD2 as a possible D gene (5 bases). The V and J ends lost 4 bases and 5 bases respectively, with 10 bases between them. Germline CDR1 SGHDT, CDR2 YYEEEE. The CDR3 spans 13 residues. This chain's CDR3 is CASSPAGNNEQFF. In DNA form, the CDR3 reads TGTGCCAGCAGCCCGGCCGGGAACAATGAGCAGTTCTTC.

This clone was picked up one time. This sequence joins TRBV11-3 and TRBJ1-6; TRBD1 matches at 9 bases. The germline V gene has CDR1 SGHNT and CDR2 YENEEA. V lost 5 bases to trimming and J lost 11 bases; unmatched junction nucleotides: 10. The CDR3 is made up of 15 amino acids. The CDR3 coding sequence is TGTGCCAGCAGCCCCCCGGGACAGGGAAGGGCACCCCTCCACTTT. Translation gives CASSPPGQGRAPLHF.

The chain carries TRBV6-6 and TRBJ2-5; 12 bases match TRBD1. The CDR3 extends over 16 amino acids. Germline CDR1 is MNHNY and CDR2 is SVGAGI (reference sequence). V lost 2 bases, J lost 4 bases, and 5 bases stayed unmatched. CDR3 sequence: CASSYPGQGAGETQYF. CDR3 nucleotide sequence: TGTGCCAGCAGTTACCCGGGACAGGGGGCTGGAGAGACCCAGTACTTC.

This clone was detected only a few times. The V gene is TRBV5-1, the J gene TRBJ2-1, with TRBD2 matching over 9 bases. The CDR3 loop spans 15 amino acids. Germline V lookup: CDR1 SGHRS, CDR2 YFSETQ. The V gene end was trimmed by 4 bases and the J gene end by 9 bases; junction bases not matched to a gene: 11. CDR3 amino acids: CASSPGGGGVGEQFF. The CDR3 bases are TGCGCCAGCAGCCCCGGGGGCGGGGGGGTCGGTGAGCAGTTCTTC.

This chain joins TRBV2 and TRBJ2-4; D is possibly TRBD2 (7 bases). CDR1 and CDR2 from the germline V gene are SNHLY and FYNNEI. V gave up 0 bases and J gave up 7 bases, with 13 bases separating them. This CDR3 has 15 amino acids. The CDR3 coding sequence is TGTGCCAGCAGTGAAGCGGGGGGGCCCAGGAACATTCAGTACTTC. Translated, it gives CASSEAGGPRNIQYF. Full variable domain (outside the CDR3, taken from reference TRBV2 and TRBJ2-4): EPEVTQTPSHQVTQMGQEVILRCVPISNHLYFYWYRQILGQKVEFLVSFYNNEISEKSEIFDDQFSVERPDGSNFTLKIRSTKLEDSAMYFCASSEAGGPRNIQYFGAGTRLSVL.

As DNA, the CDR3 is TGTGCCAGTAGTGAGCGAACTGCACCTTTCTTT. Protein sequence: CASSERTAPFF. The chain combines TRBV19 with TRBJ1-1; D not certain. This CDR3 is 11 amino acids long. The germline gives CDR1 LNHDA, CDR2 SQIVND (reference sequence). V lost 5 bases, J lost 12 bases, and 13 bases lay in between.

The chain links TRBV29-1 to TRBJ1-5, with unresolved D. Looked up from germline, CDR1 is SQVTM and CDR2 is ANQGSEA. V was trimmed by 6 bases and J by 4 bases, leaving 10 bases between them. This CDR3 is 12 amino acids long. Written as DNA, the CDR3 is TGCAGCGTCATGGACGGGAATCAGCCCCAGCATTTT. Translation: CSVMDGNQPQHF.

In this sample, this clone turned up a few times. This chain links TRBV19 with TRBJ2-3; 16 positions match TRBD2. The CDR3 runs 20 residues. Germline-derived CDR1 and CDR2 are LNHDA and SQIVND (reference sequence). J was trimmed by 4 bases and V by 5 bases; bases with no gene match: 15. The CDR3 DNA reads as TGTGCCAGTAGTCCCCGAGGGACTAGCGGGGGGGGAGCAATAGCAGATACGCAGTATTTT. This sequence encodes CASSPRGTSGGGAIADTQYF.